These 24 T cell receptor beta chains share one sample of origin, sequenced in a study of blood T cell repertoires in COVID-19. Data came from immunoSEQ multiplex PCR; TCRdb stores just in-frame clones and leaves some out. In the table there are 150,000 to 170,000 clones, 91% of which are singletons. The sequenced sample consisted of peripheral blood. These receptors were obtained from a middle-aged man with acute or convalescent COVID-19.

The chain has TRBV9 and TRBJ2-2, with a possible D match to TRBD1 (6 bases). Germline assignment: CDR1 SGDLS and CDR2 YYNGEE. The V end lost 2 bases, the J end lost 4 bases, and 12 bases lay between the germline ends. The CDR3 is 15 residues long. CDR3 coding DNA: TGTGCCAGCAGCGTGAACAGGGCGGGCACCGGGGAGCTGTTTTTT. Translated, it gives CASSVNRAGTGELFF.

J is TRBJ1-5 and V is TRBV28, with a weak D call TRBD1 (5 bases). V was cut by 10 bases and J by 4 bases, with 14 bases left in between. Germline lookup yields CDR1 MDHEN and CDR2 SYDVKM. CDR3 length: 13 amino acids. The CDR3 DNA follows: TGTGCCATGCGGGGGGGTGTTAATCAGCCCCAGCATTTT. Translating it yields CAMRGGVNQPQHF.

V gene TRBV11-2 combines with J gene TRBJ2-5, with 13 bases lining up with TRBD2. The germline V gene has CDR1 SGHAT and CDR2 FQNNGV. The junction had 3 bases not matched to a gene; V was cut back by 4 bases and J by 1 base. The CDR3 length is 16 residues. The CDR3 is CASSSRLAGGQETQYF. The CDR3 region has the DNA TGTGCCAGCAGCTCGCGACTAGCGGGGGGCCAAGAGACCCAGTACTTC.

The chain employs TRBV5-6 and TRBJ1-6; 9 positions agree with TRBD1. The CDR3 sequence is 15 residues long. Per the germline V gene, CDR1 is SGHDT and CDR2 is YYEEEE. V lost 1 base and J lost 7; bases outside the gene matches: 3. As DNA, the CDR3 is TGTGCCAGCAGCTTGACAGGGGGCGCAAATTCACCCCTCCACTTT. This sequence encodes CASSLTGGANSPLHF.

The chain uses TRBV7-2 and TRBJ1-2; D is possibly TRBD1 (5 bases). Between the trimmed V and J ends, which lost 5 bases and 4 bases, there was a span of 14 bases. This CDR3 contains 14 residues. The germline gives CDR1 SGHTA, CDR2 FQGNSA. CDR3 sequence: CASSPPQGSYGYTF. CDR3 coding DNA: TGTGCCAGCAGCCCCCCCCAGGGAAGCTATGGCTACACCTTC.

This chain links TRBV27 with TRBJ2-1, with 13 bases identical to TRBD2. Germline values: CDR1 MNHEY, CDR2 SMNVEV (reference sequence). With 8 bases clipped from V and 8 bases from J, the junction kept 12 bases outside the gene matches. The CDR3 contains 16 residues. The DNA of the CDR3 is TGTGCCAGCGCCCCCCTACTAGCGGGGGGGCCGGATGAGCAGTTCTTC. This codes for CASAPLLAGGPDEQFF.

J is TRBJ1-4 and V is TRBV18, with TRBD1 as a possible D gene (5 bases). This CDR3 has 15 residues. Looked up from germline, CDR1 is KGHSH and CDR2 is LQKENI. The V end lost 2 bases, the J end lost 1 base, and 8 bases lay between the germline ends. The CDR3 region has the DNA TGTGCCAGCTCACCAAGGGGCGGAACTAATGAAAAACTGTTTTTT. Protein product: CASSPRGGTNEKLFF.

This clone was seen a few times. The rearrangement joins TRBV5-4 to TRBJ2-2; 7 bases match TRBD1. The ends lost 9 bases at V and 5 bases at J; junction bases unmatched: 7. This CDR3 has 13 residues. CDR1 SGHNT and CDR2 YYREEE come from the germline V gene (reference sequence). The CDR3 nucleotides are TGTGCCACCAGACAGGGCGGGACCGGGGAGCTGTTTTTT. It codes for CATRQGGTGELFF.

This clone has only one observation. The chain employs TRBV7-9 and TRBJ2-1, with D possibly being TRBD1 (6 bases). The ends were cut back, 6 bases at V and 7 bases at J, with 16 bases in the middle. This CDR3 spans 14 amino acids. Germline V CDR1 and CDR2: SEHNR, FQNEAQ (reference sequence). CDR3 amino acids: CASSFMFQGNEQFF. CDR3 nucleotides: TGTGCCAGCAGTTTTATGTTTCAGGGGAATGAGCAGTTCTTC.

The chain carries TRBV19 and TRBJ2-2; D gene ambiguous. Germline V gene lookup returns CDR1 LNHDA and CDR2 SQIVND (reference sequence). The CDR3 sequence is 15 residues long. V was cut by 5 bases and J by 4 bases, with 14 bases left in between. The DNA of the CDR3 is TGTGCCAGTAGTCATTATGGTTCGGGCACCGGGGAGCTGTTTTTT. This codes for CASSHYGSGTGELFF.

The gene calls are TRBV6-5 and TRBJ1-6; the D gene is possibly TRBD1 (5 bases). The germline CDR1 and CDR2 sequences are MNHEY and SVGAGI. The CDR3 sequence is 14 residues long. V was cut by 6 bases and J by 10 bases, with 16 bases left in between. CDR3 coding DNA: TGTGCCAGCAGGAGACCGGGACTCGCCTCACCCCTCCACTTT. Residues: CASRRPGLASPLHF.

The chain carries TRBV6-5 and TRBJ2-2, with 12 bases matching TRBD2. Germline trimming cut 7 bases from V and 4 bases from J; bases unmatched to any gene: 4. Looked up from germline, CDR1 is MNHEY and CDR2 is SVGAGI. The CDR3 extends over 15 amino acids. The DNA of the CDR3 is TGTGCCAGCAACCTAGCGGGGGGGCTCACCGGGGAGCTGTTTTTT. Its translation: CASNLAGGLTGELFF.

The chain uses TRBV9 and TRBJ1-6; 7 bases fit TRBD1. The CDR3 has 16 amino acids. V lost 3 bases to trimming and J lost 0 bases; unmatched junction nucleotides: 3. CDR1 and CDR2 (germline): SGDLS, YYNGEE. Here the CDR3 DNA reads TGTGCCAGCAGCGCGGGACAGAGCTCCTATAATTCACCCCTCCACTTT. Translation gives CASSAGQSSYNSPLHF.

J is TRBJ1-3 and V is TRBV19, with D hard to call. The CDR3 covers 14 residues. Germline CDR1 is LNHDA and CDR2 is SQIVND (reference sequence). V shed 7 bases and J shed 1 base, with 11 bases lying between them. The CDR3 sequence is CASNARVSGNTIYF. The CDR3 nucleotides read TGTGCCAGTAACGCGAGGGTTTCTGGAAACACCATATATTTT.

V usage is TRBV4-3 and J usage is TRBJ2-2; 10 positions agree with TRBD2. From germline, CDR1 is LGHNA and CDR2 YSLEER. V lost 1 base to trimming and J lost 1 base; unmatched junction nucleotides: 3. CDR3 size: 17 residues. In nucleotides, the CDR3 is TGCGCCAGCAGCCAAGGGCTAGCGGGGGTGAACACCGGGGAGCTGTTTTTT. The encoded protein is CASSQGLAGVNTGELFF.

The V gene is TRBV7-3, the J gene TRBJ1-1, with D possibly being TRBD1 (6 bases). The CDR3 has 15 residues. Germline values: CDR1 SGHTA, CDR2 FQGTGA. V lost 1 base and J lost 0, with 9 bases in between. The CDR3 sequence: CASSLSGTLNTEAFF. CDR3 bases: TGTGCCAGCAGCTTAAGTGGGACACTGAACACTGAAGCTTTCTTT.

The chain is built from TRBV2 and TRBJ1-4, with TRBD1 matching 9 bases. Per germline, CDR1 SNHLY and CDR2 FYNNEI. J lost 1 base, V lost 8 bases, and 5 bases had no gene match. The CDR3 has 15 amino acids. In DNA, the CDR3 is TGTGCCAGCGCGGGACAGGGAGGAACTAATGAAAAACTGTTTTTT. Translation gives CASAGQGGTNEKLFF.

The chain couples TRBV7-2 to TRBJ1-2, with 7 bases identical to TRBD1. Trimming at V came to 7 bases and at J to 8 bases, leaving 7 bases not matched to a gene. Germline assignment: CDR1 SGHTA and CDR2 FQGNSA. The length of the CDR3 is 12 residues. CDR3 region: CASNDRALGYTF. CDR3 nucleotides: TGTGCCAGCAACGACAGGGCCCTGGGCTACACCTTC.

This rearrangement joins TRBV19 to TRBJ2-3; the D gene is possibly TRBD2 (6 bases). The length of the CDR3 is 17 residues. Germline assignment: CDR1 LNHDA and CDR2 SQIVND (reference sequence). V lost 5 bases and J 4 bases, leaving 22 bases between the germline ends. Here the CDR3 DNA reads TGTGCCAGTAGTCTACACCCGGGAGAGAGGCGAGCAGATACGCAGTATTTT. Its protein product is CASSLHPGERRADTQYF.

The rearrangement links TRBV11-2 to TRBJ1-2; 9 positions agree with TRBD1. The length of the CDR3 is 14 residues. Germline values: CDR1 SGHAT, CDR2 FQNNGV. With V trimmed by 5 bases and J by 3 bases, 4 bases remained unmatched. CDR3: CASSVRDRDYGYTF. The DNA for the CDR3 is TGTGCCAGCAGCGTCCGGGACAGGGACTATGGCTACACCTTC.

This sequence joins TRBV7-8 and TRBJ1-5; 7 bases match TRBD1. The V segment lost 5 bases and the J segment 0 bases; nucleotides outside the gene matches: 10. The CDR3 extends over 17 amino acids. The germline V gene has CDR1 SGHVS and CDR2 FQNEAQ. The CDR3 sequence is CASSHAITGDSNQPQHF. The CDR3, as DNA: TGTGCCAGCAGCCACGCGATCACAGGGGATAGCAATCAGCCCCAGCATTTT.

This chain uses TRBV4-1 with TRBJ2-7, with D maybe TRBD1 (6 bases). The germline V gene has CDR1 MGHRA and CDR2 YSYEKL. The CDR3 is 13 amino acids. V gave up 4 bases and J gave up 2 bases, with 9 bases separating them. The CDR3 loop reads CASSPGHPYEQYF. CDR3 nucleotides: TGCGCCAGCAGCCCGGGACACCCCTACGAGCAGTACTTC.

This clone was seen a handful of times. The chain joins TRBV11-2 to TRBJ1-1, with D possibly matching TRBD1 (6 bases). The CDR3 has 15 residues. The germline V and J ends were trimmed by 4 bases and 10 bases, with 22 bases remaining between them. Germline lookup yields CDR1 SGHAT and CDR2 FQNNGV. The CDR3, as DNA: TGTGCCAGCAGCTCAGTCCGGGACAACACTTTACCAGCTTTCTTT. It specifies CASSSVRDNTLPAFF.

The rearrangement uses TRBV30 and TRBJ1-1; D is unresolved. From germline, CDR1 is GTSNPN and CDR2 SVGIG (reference sequence). CDR3 length: 12 amino acids. V gave up 2 bases and J gave up 7 bases, with 11 bases separating them. In DNA, the CDR3 is TGTGCCTGGAGTCCGCTTCGGGGTGAAGCTTTCTTT. This encodes CAWSPLRGEAFF. Full variable domain (rest looked up from reference TRBV30 and TRBJ1-1): SQTIHQWPATLVQPVGSPLSLECTVEGTSNPNLYWYRQAAGRGLQLLFYSVGIGQISSEVPQNLSASRPQDRQFILSSKKLLLSDSGFYLCAWSPLRGEAFFGQGTRLTVV.